The subject of this entry is one TCR beta chain. Per germline, CDR1 SGHTA and CDR2 FQGNSA. This CDR3 has 15 residues. V was pared by 2 bases and J by 5 bases, with 4 bases of the junction left unmatched. These data are taken from a study of cytomegalovirus exposure and HLA in healthy donors. Primers for the PCR totalled 60 Vbeta and 13 Jbeta. Methods used by the authors: Later analysis identified tens of millions of unique TCR beta chains, 10 million to 12 million shared. The repertoire was sequenced with immunoSEQ multiplex PCR; TCRdb's copy has only in-frame clones and lacks some. D and trimming come from the DNA, and the V and J calls and clone size come from that table. The sample includes around 130,000 clones, roughly three quarters of them seen just once.

Input material: PBMCs. The chain uses TRBV7-2 and TRBJ2-1; TRBD2 aligns across 9 bases. The clonotype comes from a woman aged 55-69 years in good health and CMV-seronegative. The CDR3 loop is CASSLLRGGDNEQFF. CDR3 bases: TGTGCCAGCAGCTTATTGCGGGGGGGGGACAATGAGCAGTTCTTC.